This T cell receptor (beta chain) emerged from a study of control samples from healthy donors and cancer patients. Measured with immunoSEQ multiplex PCR; TCRdb has only the in-frame clones, and not every one. The table includes around 75,000 clones, around 92% detected once. The CDR3 runs 12 residues. Germline CDR1 reads SQVTM; CDR2 reads ANQGSEA. Trimming removed 6 bases from V and 2 bases from J; junction bases left unmatched: 1. This clone was recorded a few times. The source material was blood. The source of this sequence is a woman in her fifties or sixties in good health. This chain links TRBV29-1 with TRBJ1-3; 7 bases line up with TRBD1. The CDR3 DNA follows: TGCAGCGTAAGGGGGCCTGGAAACACCATATATTTT. This encodes CSVRGPGNTIYF. The whole variable domain, remainder taken from reference TRBV29-1 and TRBJ1-3, is SAVISQKPSRDICQRGTSLTIQCQVDSQVTMMFWYRQQPGQSLTLIATANQGSEATYESGFVIDKFPISRPNLTFSTLTVSNMSPEDSSIYLCSVRGPGNTIYFGEGSWLTVV.